What follows are 23 T cell receptor beta chains derived from one specimen sequenced in a study of CD8 T cells in ankylosing spondylitis. Using its own MiXCR run on the 5' RACE reads, TCRdb lists one record per CDR3 protein. The sample includes 250,000 to 300,000 distinct CDR3 sequences, 15% to 25% of them seen just once. Sequenced: blood, either unsorted or a sorted T cell fraction (not recorded which). The receptors derive from a male donor with ankylosing spondylitis or in good health (not recorded which).

This clonotype was seen at least ten times. The chain couples TRBV5-1 to TRBJ1-1; 7 positions agree with TRBD1. J gave up 1 base and V 2 bases, and 11 bases lay outside the gene matches. Germline CDR1 reads SGHRS; CDR2 reads YFSETQ. The CDR3 spans 17 residues. CDR3 sequence reads: CASSFFPLEGANTEAFF. CDR3 DNA: TGCGCCAGCAGCTTTTTCCCCTTGGAGGGGGCGAACACTGAAGCTTTCTTT. The full variable domain, rest sourced from reference TRBV5-1 and TRBJ1-1, is KAGVTQTPRYLIKTRGQQVTLSCSPISGHRSVSWYQQTPGQGLQFLFEYFSETQRNKGNFPGRFSGRQFSNSRSEMNVSTLELGDSALYLCASSFFPLEGANTEAFFGQGTRLTVV.

This clonotype was detected a few times. V gene TRBV20-1 combines with J gene TRBJ1-5; tentative D call: TRBD1 (6 bases). Trimming pared 2 bases from V and 5 bases from J, leaving 16 bases between. CDR1 and CDR2 (germline): DFQATT, SNEGSKA (reference sequence). This CDR3 spans 15 amino acids. The CDR3 spells CSARKGTSGDQPQHF. CDR3 nucleotide sequence: TGCAGTGCTAGAAAGGGGACATCAGGCGATCAGCCCCAGCATTTT.

In the case of this clonotype: A much larger clonotype is one base distant, so this may be a read error. A read error is likely, as this CDR3 ends without the conserved phenylalanine or tryptophan. This chain joins TRBV20-1 and TRBJ2-3; D is undetermined. CDR1 is DFQATT and CDR2 is SNEGSKA in the germline V gene (reference sequence). There are 12 residues in the CDR3. As DNA, the CDR3 is TGCTCGACGGAGAGTAGCACAGATACGCAGTATATT. This codes for CSTESSTDTQYI.

This clonotype was seen a few times. V usage is TRBV2 and J usage is TRBJ2-7, with D unclear. The CDR3 spans 10 residues. V lost 6 bases and J lost 2, with 2 bases in between. Germline CDR1 and CDR2: SNHLY and FYNNEI. CDR3 in amino acids: CASRAYEQYV. The CDR3 region has the DNA TGTGCCAGCAGGGCCTACGAGCAGTACGTC.

This clonotype has a handful of counts. The CDR3 DNA follows: TGTGCCAGCAGAGGTTTAGGCGGTAGCAATCAGCCCCAGCATTTT. Protein sequence: CASRGLGGSNQPQHF. This chain uses TRBV27 with TRBJ1-5; D gene ambiguous. This CDR3 is built from 15 residues. V lost 6 bases, J lost 0 bases, and 12 bases lay in between. Germline V gene lookup returns CDR1 MNHEY and CDR2 SMNVEV (reference sequence).

This rearrangement joins TRBV20-1 to TRBJ2-7; TRBD2 matches at 9 bases. The CDR3 totals 13 residues. Germline CDR1 reads DFQATT; CDR2 reads SNEGSKA (reference sequence). V gave up 6 bases and J gave up 7 bases; unmatched junction bases: 10. The CDR3 sequence is CSAKPGTSYEQYV. The CDR3 DNA sequence: TGCAGTGCCAAACCCGGGACTAGCTATGAGCAGTACGTC.

The chain joins TRBV5-4 to TRBJ1-1, with TRBD1 matching over 7 bases. Trimming took 2 bases from V and 5 from J; bases not matched to a gene: 9. CDR3 length: 15 residues. CDR1 SGHNT and CDR2 YYREEE come from the germline V gene (reference sequence). The CDR3 reads CASSFLTGSNTEAFF. The CDR3 region has the DNA TGTGCCAGCAGCTTCCTGACAGGGTCGAATACTGAAGCTTTCTTT.

This CDR3 reads CASAFHGDGYTF. The DNA for the CDR3 is TGTGCCAGCGCCTTCCACGGAGATGGCTACACCTTC. V is TRBV6-1 and J is TRBJ1-2, with no clear D. The CDR3 sequence is 12 residues long. Trimming removed 8 bases from V and 6 bases from J, with 13 bases in between. The V gene's germline CDR1 is MNHNS and CDR2 SASEGT.

The chain links TRBV5-6 to TRBJ2-3; TRBD1 matches at 7 bases. The V gene end was trimmed by 4 bases and the J gene end by 0 bases; junction bases not matched to a gene: 8. The germline CDR1 and CDR2 sequences are SGHDT and YYEEEE. CDR3 size: 16 residues. CDR3 sequence reads: CASSAGTALSTDTQYF. CDR3 coding DNA: TGTGCCAGCAGCGCCGGGACAGCCTTAAGCACAGATACGCAGTATTTT.

This sequence joins TRBV28 and TRBJ2-7; 8 bases agree with TRBD1. The CDR3 contains 14 residues. Germline lookup yields CDR1 MDHEN and CDR2 SYDVKM. The J segment lost 4 bases and the V segment lost 4 bases, leaving 6 bases of the junction unmatched. The CDR3 protein is CASSSTGAGYEQYV. The CDR3 DNA sequence: TGTGCCAGCAGTTCGACAGGGGCTGGGTACGAGCAGTACGTC.

This clonotype was observed a few times. This sequence joins TRBV9 and TRBJ1-5; D is uncertain. Trimming cost V 0 bases and J 6 bases, with 7 bases left between them. The CDR3 runs 13 residues. The germline V gene encodes CDR1 SGDLS and CDR2 YYNGEE. The CDR3 is CASSVGIRQPQHF. The CDR3 DNA reads TGTGCCAGCAGCGTAGGGATTCGTCAGCCCCAGCATTTT. The whole variable domain, filled in from reference TRBV9 and TRBJ1-5, reads DSGVTQTPKHLITATGQRVTLRCSPRSGDLSVYWYQQSLDQGLQFLIQYYNGEERAKGNILERFSAQQFPDLHSELNLSSLELGDSALYFCASSVGIRQPQHFGDGTRLSIL.

This clonotype was counted between two and nine times. The chain joins TRBV20-1 to TRBJ2-3; D might be TRBD1 (6 bases). The germline CDR1 and CDR2 sequences are DFQATT and SNEGSKA (reference sequence). V gave up 3 bases and J gave up 7 bases, with 11 bases separating them. There are 12 residues in the CDR3. CDR3 protein: CSASNRANTQYF. As DNA, the CDR3 is TGCAGTGCTAGTAACAGGGCAAATACGCAGTATTTT.

The chain is built from TRBV15 and TRBJ2-3; the match to TRBD1 covers 7 bases. CDR1 LNHNV and CDR2 YYDKDF come from the germline V gene (reference sequence). The CDR3 is 16 amino acids. Trimming cost V 5 bases and J 3 bases; bases outside gene matches: 11. For the CDR3, the DNA is TGTGCCACCAGCTCCAGGACAGGCCGGTTGACAGATACGCAGTATTTT. Translation gives CATSSRTGRLTDTQYF.

In this sample, this clonotype turned up a few times. The chain combines TRBV5-1 with TRBJ2-5; perhaps TRBD2 as D (5 bases). Germline V gene lookup returns CDR1 SGHRS and CDR2 YFSETQ. The V end was cut by 3 bases, the J end by 3 bases, with 12 bases between. The CDR3 runs to 14 residues. The CDR3 sequence: CASSSGLFKETQYF. Here the CDR3 DNA reads TGCGCCAGCAGCTCCGGACTTTTTAAAGAGACCCAGTACTTC.

This clonotype appeared a few times. The rearrangement joins TRBV18 to TRBJ2-7; no clear D. From germline, CDR1 is KGHSH and CDR2 LQKENI. V lost 1 base, J lost 2 bases, and 9 bases lay in between. The CDR3 has 14 amino acids. The CDR3 here is CASSPRAETYEQYV. The CDR3, as DNA: TGTGCCAGCTCACCACGGGCAGAAACCTACGAGCAGTACGTC.

The chain links TRBV20-1 to TRBJ1-1; no clear D. The CDR3 consists of 16 residues. CDR1 DFQATT and CDR2 SNEGSKA come from the germline V gene (reference sequence). CDR3 in DNA: TGCAGCCTAAGGGCCAGCGTGAAGACGGTTTACACTGAAGCTTTCTTT. Protein: CSLRASVKTVYTEAFF.

The table lists this clonotype with a few counts. J is TRBJ2-1 and V is TRBV12-3 or TRBV12-4, with 10 bases matching TRBD2. The trim removed 4 bases at V and 4 bases at J, leaving 7 bases unmatched. The CDR3 is made up of 16 amino acids. Here the CDR3 reads CASSSHLAGAYNEQFF. CDR3 nucleotide sequence: TGTGCCAGCAGTTCCCACCTAGCGGGGGCGTACAATGAGCAGTTCTTC.

This clonotype has only a few counts. The chain joins TRBV5-1 to TRBJ1-2; D may be TRBD1 (6 bases). Germline V gene data show CDR1 as SGHRS and CDR2 as YFSETQ. The CDR3 covers 13 residues. Trimming removed 4 bases from V and 5 bases from J, with 12 bases in between. CDR3 region: CASSPDSSYGYTF. The CDR3 nucleotides are TGCGCCAGCAGCCCGGACAGTTCATATGGCTACACCTTC. Filled out from reference TRBV5-1 and TRBJ1-2, the complete variable domain reads KAGVTQTPRYLIKTRGQQVTLSCSPISGHRSVSWYQQTPGQGLQFLFEYFSETQRNKGNFPGRFSGRQFSNSRSEMNVSTLELGDSALYLCASSPDSSYGYTFGSGTRLTVV.

The chain links TRBV20-1 to TRBJ2-7; D gene unclear. The V end was cut by 3 bases, the J end by 3 bases, with 12 bases between. Germline V lookup: CDR1 DFQATT, CDR2 SNEGSKA (reference sequence). The CDR3 has 13 residues. The CDR3 sequence is CSARIDIFYEQYV. Here the CDR3 DNA reads TGCAGTGCTAGGATAGACATCTTCTACGAGCAGTACGTC.

This clonotype was observed a few times. J is TRBJ1-4 and V is TRBV19; TRBD1 might be the D (6 bases). This CDR3 spans 14 amino acids. V gave up 5 bases and J gave up 8 bases, with 15 bases separating them. Germline lookup yields CDR1 LNHDA and CDR2 SQIVND (reference sequence). This chain's CDR3 is CASSYSDSREKLFF. The CDR3 DNA is TGTGCCAGTAGTTATTCGGACAGTAGAGAAAAACTGTTTTTT.

A remark on this clonotype: This may come from a read error, since a much larger clone is one base off. CDR3 amino acids: CSIDGSRTF. In nucleotides, the CDR3 is TGCAGCATTGATGGTAGCCGCACCTTC. This chain joins TRBV29-1 and TRBJ1-2; D not resolved. The CDR3 is 9 amino acids. Germline V gene data show CDR1 as SQVTM and CDR2 as ANQGSEA.

In this sample, this clonotype turned up a few times. This chain joins TRBV27 and TRBJ2-3, with 7 bases identical to TRBD2. CDR1 and CDR2 from the germline V gene are MNHEY and SMNVEV (reference sequence). This CDR3 is 16 amino acids long. V shed 6 bases and J 4 bases; nucleotides not matched to a gene: 13. The CDR3 coding sequence is TGTGCCAGCAGACGCCCCCTCCTAGCGGAGGCAGATACGCAGTATTTT. It yields the protein CASRRPLLAEADTQYF.

The V call is TRBV20-1, the J call TRBJ2-3; either TRBD1 or TRBD2 may fit D (6 bases each). The CDR3 has 14 residues. Trimming took 6 bases from V and 4 from J, leaving 17 bases between them. Per germline, CDR1 DFQATT and CDR2 SNEGSKA (reference sequence). The CDR3 sequence is CSAVDSRGSDTQYF. In DNA, the CDR3 is TGCAGTGCAGTGGACAGTCGGGGGTCAGATACGCAGTATTTT.